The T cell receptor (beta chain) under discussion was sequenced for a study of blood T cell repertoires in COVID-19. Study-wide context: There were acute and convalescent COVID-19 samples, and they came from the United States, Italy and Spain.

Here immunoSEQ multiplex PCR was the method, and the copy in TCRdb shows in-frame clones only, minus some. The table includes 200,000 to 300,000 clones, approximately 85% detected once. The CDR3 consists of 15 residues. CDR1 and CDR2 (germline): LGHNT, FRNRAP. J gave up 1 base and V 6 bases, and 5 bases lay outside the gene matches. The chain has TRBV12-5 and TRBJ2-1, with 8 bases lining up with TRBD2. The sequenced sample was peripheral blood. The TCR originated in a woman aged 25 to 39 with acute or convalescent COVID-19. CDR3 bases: TGTGCTAGTGGGGCTACTAGCGGTTCCTACAATGAGCAGTTCTTC. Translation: CASGATSGSYNEQFF. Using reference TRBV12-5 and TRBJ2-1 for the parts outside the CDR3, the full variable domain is DARVTQTPRHKVTEMGQEVTMRCQPILGHNTVFWYRQTMMQGLELLAYFRNRAPLDDSGMPKDRFSAEMPDATLATLKIQPSEPRDSAVYFCASGATSGSYNEQFFGPGTRLTVL.